This T cell receptor beta chain was profiled in a study of OX40 agonist ivuxolimab in advanced cancers. Assay: immunoSEQ multiplex PCR; the TCRdb copy retains only in-frame clones and omits some. The table shows tens of thousands of clones, with around 85% occurring only once. Between the trimmed V and J ends, which lost 3 bases and 9 bases, there was a span of 15 bases. CDR1 is MRHNA, CDR2 SNTAGT, per germline. The CDR3 is 15 amino acids. The chain links TRBV6-4 to TRBJ1-6; no definite D call. The starting material was CD4+ or CD8+ T cells sorted from blood, obtained in a trial of the OX40 agonist ivuxolimab. The source of this sequence is an adult with an advanced solid tumor such as melanoma, head and neck, liver or kidney cancer. The CDR3 DNA reads TGTGCCAGCAGTGAAATGTCGAGGGTTGGTTCACCCCTCCACTTT. Protein product: CASSEMSRVGSPLHF.